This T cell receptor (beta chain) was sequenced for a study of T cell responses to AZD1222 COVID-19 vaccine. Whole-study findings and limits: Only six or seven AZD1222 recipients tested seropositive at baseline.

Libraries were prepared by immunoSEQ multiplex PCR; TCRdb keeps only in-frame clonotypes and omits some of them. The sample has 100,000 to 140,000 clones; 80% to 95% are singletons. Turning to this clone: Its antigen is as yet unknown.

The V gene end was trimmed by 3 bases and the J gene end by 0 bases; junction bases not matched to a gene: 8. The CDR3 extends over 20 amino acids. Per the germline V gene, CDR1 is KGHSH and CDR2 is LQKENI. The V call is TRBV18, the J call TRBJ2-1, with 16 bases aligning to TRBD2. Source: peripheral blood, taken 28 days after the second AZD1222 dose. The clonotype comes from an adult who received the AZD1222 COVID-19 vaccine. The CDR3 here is CASSPLPGLAGGPSYNEQFF. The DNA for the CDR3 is TGTGCCAGCTCACCTCTCCCGGGACTAGCGGGGGGGCCCTCCTACAATGAGCAGTTCTTC.